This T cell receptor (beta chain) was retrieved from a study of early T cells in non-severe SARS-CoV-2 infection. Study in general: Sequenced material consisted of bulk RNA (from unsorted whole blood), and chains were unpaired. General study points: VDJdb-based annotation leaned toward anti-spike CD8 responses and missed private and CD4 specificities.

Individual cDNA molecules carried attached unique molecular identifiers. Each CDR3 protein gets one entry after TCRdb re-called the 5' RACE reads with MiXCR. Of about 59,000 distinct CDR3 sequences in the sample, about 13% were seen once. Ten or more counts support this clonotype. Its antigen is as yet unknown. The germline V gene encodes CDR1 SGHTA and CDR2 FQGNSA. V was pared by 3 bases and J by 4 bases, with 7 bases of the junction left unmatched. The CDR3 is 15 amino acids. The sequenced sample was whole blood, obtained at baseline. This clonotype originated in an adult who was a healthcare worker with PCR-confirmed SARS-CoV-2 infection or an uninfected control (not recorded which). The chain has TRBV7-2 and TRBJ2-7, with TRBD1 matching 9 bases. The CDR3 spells CASSFSGQGKYEQYF. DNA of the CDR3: TGTGCCAGCAGCTTTTCCGGACAGGGGAAATACGAGCAGTACTTC. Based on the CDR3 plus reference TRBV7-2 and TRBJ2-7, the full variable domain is GAGVSQSPSNKVTEKGKDVELRCDPISGHTALYWYRQSLGQGLEFLIYFQGNSAPDKSGLPSDRFSAERTGGSVSTLTIQRTQQEDSAVYLCASSFSGQGKYEQYFGPGTRLTVT.